This is a list of T cell receptor beta chains from one sample in a study of Graves' ophthalmopathy and Graves' hyperthyroidism. TCRdb reanalysed the multiplex PCR reads using MiXCR and keeps one entry per CDR3 protein. The sample carries 500,000 to 600,000 distinct CDR3 sequences, less than 45% recorded once. Input material: peripheral blood or thyroid tissue (not recorded which). The receptor set was obtained from an adult man with Graves' hyperthyroidism. Each CDR3 is given with its conserved first and last residue. A D gene is named only where the DNA matches it firmly. Clone size is stated in some rows and not others, as once, few, many or a class when expanded.

TRBV5-1	NA	TRBJ2-2	many	TGCGCCAGCAGCTTGGATCGGGTAGCCGGGGAGCTGTTTTTT	CASSLDRVAGELFF
TRBV12-3/TRBV12-4	NA	TRBJ2-7	NA	TGTGCCAGCAGTTTAGGATCTCAGTACGAGCAGTACTTC	CASSLGSQYEQYF
TRBV4-1	NA	TRBJ1-2	NA	TGCGCCAGCAGCCAAGAGACCCGGACAGCAATTAACTATGGCTACACCTTC	CASSQETRTAINYGYTF
TRBV4-3	NA	TRBJ2-5	NA	TGCGCCAGCAGCCAATCCCCCGGGGCACAAGAGACCCAGTACTTC	CASSQSPGAQETQYF
TRBV5-1	TRBD2	TRBJ2-3	NA	TGCGCCAGCAGCTTGGCCGGTAGCGGGAGGGCCACAGATACGCAGTATTTT	CASSLAGSGRATDTQYF
TRBV19	TRBD2	TRBJ2-7	NA	TGTGCCAGTAGTAAAGGACTAGCGGAGACCTACGAGCAGTACTTC	CASSKGLAETYEQYF
TRBV5-6	NA	TRBJ1-1	many	TGTGCCAGCAGCTTGTCTGGGCAGAGGGCAGGAGCTTTCTTT	CASSLSGQRAGAFF
TRBV7-9	NA	TRBJ2-5	many	TGTGCCAGCAGCTCTTTATCGGGACTCAAAGAGACCCAGTACTTC	CASSSLSGLKETQYF
TRBV29-1	TRBD2	TRBJ2-7	once	TGCAGCGTTGTACCGGGACTAGCGAGCTCCTACGAGCAGTACTTC	CSVVPGLASSYEQYF
TRBV4-1	NA	TRBJ2-7	few	TGCGCCAGCAGCCAAGAGGGACTCACAACCTACGAGCAGTACTTC	CASSQEGLTTYEQYF
TRBV20-1	NA	TRBJ2-7	many	TGCAGTGCTAGCACGGACAGCCCTTACGAGCAGTACTTC	CSASTDSPYEQYF
TRBV27	NA	TRBJ1-2	many	TGTGCCAGCAGTTCCCACGGAAACTATGGCTACACCTTC	CASSSHGNYGYTF
TRBV11-2	NA	TRBJ2-5	NA	TGTGCCAGCAGCTTACAGTTTGCAGGGAGGGAGACCCAGTACTTC	CASSLQFAGRETQYF
TRBV29-1	NA	TRBJ2-1	NA	TGCAGCGTTAGTACCGGGGCCCGGGATGAGCAGTTCTTC	CSVSTGARDEQFF
TRBV2	NA	TRBJ2-2	NA	TGTGCCAGCAGTCTTCAGGGAGTGGGGGAGCTGTTTTTT	CASSLQGVGELFF
TRBV7-4	TRBD1	TRBJ2-7	once	TGTGCCAGCAGCGCATACCGACAGGGAATCTCCTACGAGCAGTACTTC	CASSAYRQGISYEQYF
TRBV20-1	NA	TRBJ2-5	many	TGCAGTGCTCGACCCTTGGGAAAGCGGGAGACCCAGTACTTC	CSARPLGKRETQYF
TRBV29-1	TRBD2	TRBJ2-1	NA	TGCAGCGTCGGAGCGGGGTTCTCCTACAATGAGCAGTTCTTC	CSVGAGFSYNEQFF
TRBV19	NA	TRBJ1-4	many	TGTGCCAGTTCGGGGTGGAACAATGAAAAACTGTTTTTT	CASSGWNNEKLFF
TRBV4-1	TRBD1	TRBJ2-7	few	TGCGCCAGCAGCCAGGAGGGACAGGGGGCTTCCGAGCAGTACTTC	CASSQEGQGASEQYF
TRBV7-9	NA	TRBJ1-1	many	TGTGCCAGCAGCTTCGGCGGGGAAGAGGAGGACACTGAAGCTTTCTTT	CASSFGGEEEDTEAFF
TRBV4-1	NA	TRBJ1-2	many	TGCGCCAGCAGCCAAGAGGTCGGATATGGCTACACCTTC	CASSQEVGYGYTF
TRBV7-3	TRBD1	TRBJ1-2	NA	TGTGCCAGCAGGTCCGGGACAGGGGTAGCTAACTATGGCTACACCTTC	CASRSGTGVANYGYTF
TRBV29-1	NA	TRBJ2-5	NA	TGCAGCAGCGGACTCTCGAAAGAGACCCAGTACTTC	CSSGLSKETQYF
TRBV7-9	NA	TRBJ2-5	NA	TGTGCCAGCAGCTTTCGCCCGGCAGCACCTCAAGAGACCCAGTACTTC	CASSFRPAAPQETQYF
TRBV7-9	NA	TRBJ2-7	NA	TGTGCCAGCAGCTTAGGTCCGGGGACGGGGGACGAGCAGTACTTC	CASSLGPGTGDEQYF
TRBV15	NA	TRBJ2-5	NA	TGTGCCACCAGCAGTTTTAGGGGAGAGACCCAGTACTTC	CATSSFRGETQYF
TRBV7-9	TRBD1	TRBJ2-5	few	TGTGCCAGCAGCTTAGAGTCGGCGGGACAGGTCTACTTC	CASSLESAGQVYF
TRBV24-1	NA	TRBJ1-2	few	TGTGCCACCAGTGCGGACGGCGCTAACTATGGCTACACCTTC	CATSADGANYGYTF
TRBV9	TRBD1	TRBJ2-1	NA	TGTGCCAGCGCCCGGGACAGGGGGTATGAGCAGTTCTTC	CASARDRGYEQFF
TRBV2	TRBD1	TRBJ2-5	NA	TGTGCCAGCAGTGAACCGAGCCGGGACAGCGAAGAGACCCAGTACTTC	CASSEPSRDSEETQYF
TRBV10-3	NA	TRBJ1-1	NA	TGTGCCATCAGCTCGGGGAACACTGAAGCTTTCTTT	CAISSGNTEAFF
TRBV24-1	TRBD1	TRBJ1-1	few	TGTGCCACCAAAGCTACAGGGGCCAGTGGGGAAGCTTTCTTT	CATKATGASGEAFF
TRBV7-9	NA	TRBJ2-1	NA	TGTGCCAGCAGCTTAAAGGTAGCGACCAACAATGAGCAGTTCTTC	CASSLKVATNNEQFF
TRBV5-1	NA	TRBJ1-1	NA	TGCGCCAGCCATGGTAACATGAACACTGAAGCTTTCTTT	CASHGNMNTEAFF
TRBV5-8	TRBD2	TRBJ2-7	many	TGTGCCAGCAGCTTGCCCCTAGCGGGAGACCGCTCCTACGAGCAGTACTTC	CASSLPLAGDRSYEQYF
TRBV6-1	TRBD1	TRBJ1-5	few	TGTGCCAGCAGTGAAATGGGACAGGGCGGTCAGCCCCAGCATTTT	CASSEMGQGGQPQHF
TRBV7-2	TRBD1	TRBJ2-7	many	TGTGCCAGCAGCTTCCCCGGGACAGGGTTCTCCTACGAGCAGTACTTC	CASSFPGTGFSYEQYF
TRBV19	NA	TRBJ2-2	many	TGTGCCAGTAGTATAACTTCCGGGGGGCTGAGCGGGGAGCTGTTTTTT	CASSITSGGLSGELFF
TRBV7-9	NA	TRBJ1-1	few	TGTGCCAGCAGCTTAACTCTACTGAACACTGAAGCTTTCTTT	CASSLTLLNTEAFF
TRBV18	NA	TRBJ1-1	NA	TGTGCCAGCTCACCGTGGGGAACGAACACTGAAGCTTTCTTT	CASSPWGTNTEAFF